This T cell receptor (beta chain) stems from a study of blood T cell repertoires in COVID-19. Across the whole study: There were acute and convalescent COVID-19 samples, and they came from the United States, Italy and Spain. PBMCs, B-cell-depleted T cells, or T cells provided the cDNA or gDNA that made up the material.

Participant age was roughly 18 to 90 years, and participants resided in fewer than 30 US areas. Source study methods: Estimates of nucleated cell counts were drawn from the amplification of reference gene primers. Libraries were prepared by immunoSEQ multiplex PCR; TCRdb keeps only in-frame clonotypes and omits some of them. The V and J calls and the clone size are those of that table, but D and trimming were determined from the DNA. The sample has fewer than 250,000 clones; around 82% are singletons. V lost 5 bases and J lost 7; bases outside the gene matches: 9. CDR1 and CDR2 from the germline V gene are SGHVS and FQNEAQ. This CDR3 is built from 15 residues.

What was sequenced was PBMCs or T cells enriched from blood (not recorded which). This chain joins TRBV7-8 and TRBJ2-1; TRBD1 matches at 9 bases. This sequence was found in a woman in her thirties or forties with acute COVID-19. CDR3 bases: TGTGCCAGCAGCCCAAGGGGGGACAGGGTAAATGAGCAGTTCTTC. It specifies CASSPRGDRVNEQFF.